The TCR beta chain under discussion was sequenced for a study of blood T cell repertoires in COVID-19. In the original workflow: Scientists estimated how many nucleated cells there were by amplifying reference gene primers. Using immunoSEQ multiplex PCR, the repertoire was profiled, and TCRdb retains in-frame clones only, with some absent. V and J calls and clone size are given by that table; D and trimming were obtained from the DNA. The data hold 200,000 to 300,000 clones, with around 90% observed a single time. This clone has a single count. At one end the junction does not follow the germline gene, possibly because of a read error. This CDR3 is 11 amino acids long.

The sample comprised peripheral blood. This clonotype was obtained from a woman in her thirties or forties with acute or convalescent COVID-19. The chain uses TRBV12-3 or TRBV12-4 and TRBJ2-2; D call uncertain. Here the CDR3 reads CASRNTGELFF. CDR3 DNA sequence: TGTGCCAGCAGGAACACAGGGGAGCTGTTTTTT.